The sequence of this T cell receptor (beta chain) was determined in a study of chemoradiotherapy in HPV16-positive cancers. Study-wide background: A couple of HPV16-positive patients' cells yielded candidate HPV-specific clones and common motifs.

Some clones are missing from TCRdb's copy, which holds only in-frame ones; the method was immunoSEQ multiplex PCR. The sample contains about 1,000 clones, less than 95% of which appear only once. The CDR3 is 17 amino acids. Germline CDR1 reads LGHNA; CDR2 reads YNFKEQ. Trimming cost V 0 bases and J 0 bases; bases outside gene matches: 2. Specimen: tumor tissue, collected from a patient who underwent chemoradiotherapy. The chain combines TRBV4-2 with TRBJ1-3; TRBD1 agrees at 10 bases. The TCR sequence derives from a human donor with HPV-associated anogenital cancer. The CDR3 bases are TGTGCCAGCAGCCAAGAGACAGGGGGCTTCTCTGGAAACACCATATATTTT. Translating gives CASSQETGGFSGNTIYF.